Following are 13 T cell receptor beta chains from one sample sequenced in a study of low-dose radiotherapy and immunotherapy resistance in tumors. Time point reported: after trial treatment. Documented treatment: LDRT plus nivolumab, ipilimumab, low-dose cyclophosphamide and aspirin (RACIN trial). Alpha- and beta-chain coverage of first-strand cDNA came from TRAV- and TRBV-specific primers. Amplification, which lasted about 20 PCR cycles, used a constant-region primer and V-primer adapter to amplify TCRs. Each CDR3 protein gets one entry after TCRdb re-called the reads with MiXCR. The sample lists 95,000 to 100,000 distinct CDR3 sequences; less than 25% were seen once. This specimen was PBMCs, taken after low-dose radiotherapy plus immunotherapy. These receptor sequences come from a male donor with prostate cancer.

This clonotype appeared a few times. The chain couples TRBV5-1 to TRBJ2-1; tentative D call: TRBD1 (6 bases). Germline V gene sequence: CDR1 SGHRS, CDR2 YFSETQ. Between the trimmed V and J ends, which lost 0 bases and 5 bases, there was a span of 9 bases. The CDR3 runs to 14 residues. CDR3 sequence reads: CASSLGTANNEQFF. In DNA form, the CDR3 reads TGCGCCAGCAGCTTGGGGACAGCTAACAATGAGCAGTTCTTC.

This clonotype has a count of ten or more. This rearrangement joins TRBV7-8 to TRBJ2-5, with a possible D match to TRBD2 (5 bases). Germline CDR1 SGHVS, CDR2 FQNEAQ. CDR3 length: 16 residues. V lost 4 bases, J lost 2 bases, and 17 bases lay in between. CDR3 protein: CASSWLAVRRQETQYF. The CDR3 bases are TGTGCCAGCAGCTGGCTAGCTGTGAGGAGGCAAGAGACCCAGTACTTC.

This clonotype was seen repeatedly, ten times or more. V and J are TRBV7-8 and TRBJ1-5, with D uncertain. Trimming took 1 base from V and 1 from J, leaving 11 bases between them. CDR3 length equals 16 residues. CDR1 is SGHVS and CDR2 is FQNEAQ in the germline V gene. The CDR3 sequence: CASSLGRVGSNQPQHF. Written as DNA, the CDR3 is TGTGCCAGCAGCTTAGGGCGCGTGGGGAGCAATCAGCCCCAGCATTTT.

Many counts were recorded for this clonotype. The chain carries TRBV18 and TRBJ2-3; TRBD2 is a possible D gene (7 bases). Germline-derived CDR1 and CDR2 are KGHSH and LQKENI. CDR3 length: 15 residues. With 3 bases removed from V and 6 bases from J, the gap between germline ends came to 16 bases. CDR3 protein: CASSPRPGGQDTQYF. DNA of the CDR3: TGTGCCAGCTCACCTAGGCCGGGGGGCCAGGATACGCAGTATTTT.

This clonotype was recorded at least ten times. The V call is TRBV5-4, the J call TRBJ1-1, with 9 nucleotides matching TRBD1. V was clipped by 4 bases and J by 2 bases; unmatched bases: 6. Per the germline V gene, CDR1 is SGHNT and CDR2 is YYREEE (reference sequence). CDR3 length: 15 amino acids. CDR3 nucleotides: TGTGCCAGCAGCCCGGACAGGGGCTCTAACACTGAAGCTTTCTTT. Encoded protein: CASSPDRGSNTEAFF.

This clonotype came up a few times. This chain uses TRBV7-6 with TRBJ2-5; the match to TRBD1 covers 9 bases. Germline loops: CDR1 SGHVS, CDR2 FNYEAQ. V shed 5 bases, J shed 5 bases, and the junction held 6 bases outside the gene matches. This CDR3 is built from 14 residues. The DNA of the CDR3 is TGTGCCAGCAGCCGTTCGGGACAGGGTGAGACCCAGTACTTC. As protein: CASSRSGQGETQYF. Together with reference TRBV7-6 and TRBJ2-5, the CDR3 gives the full variable domain: GAGVSQSPRYKVTKRGQDVALRCDPISGHVSLYWYRQALGQGPEFLTYFNYEAQQDKSGLPNDRFSAERPEGSISTLTIQRTEQRDSAMYRCASSRSGQGETQYFGPGTRLLVL.

This chain joins TRBV10-3 and TRBJ1-1; D not certain. V was cut by 11 bases and J by 10 bases, with 35 bases left in between. This CDR3 spans 17 amino acids. In germline, CDR1 is ENHRY, CDR2 SYGVKD. The DNA of the CDR3 is TGTGCCGCCCACGAAGGACCGGGAGCGGGTCGGGATGGTGGAGCTTTCTTT. It is translated as CAAHEGPGAGRDGGAFF.

The chain is built from TRBV29-1 and TRBJ2-3; 7 positions agree with TRBD1. Germline lookup yields CDR1 SQVTM and CDR2 ANQGSEA. This CDR3 is built from 16 residues. J gave up 1 base and V 6 bases, and 13 bases lay outside the gene matches. The CDR3 DNA reads as TGCAGCGTAGAATCAACGCCCGGGACAGGCACAGATACGCAGTATTTT. As protein: CSVESTPGTGTDTQYF.

As to this clonotype: A far larger clone differs by one base, so this is likely a read error. The chain recombines TRBV6-2 or TRBV6-3 with TRBJ2-7, with D possibly TRBD2 on 6 matching bases. Per germline, CDR1 MNHEY and CDR2 SVGEGT. V lost 4 bases to trimming and J lost 7 bases, with 17 bases between them. The CDR3 is 14 amino acids. CDR3 region: CASSLGGEYNEQYF. As DNA, the CDR3 is TGTGCCAGCAGTTTAGGAGGGGAATACAATGAGCAGTACTTC.

Many counts were recorded for this clonotype. Its ends do not fully match the called genes, so a read error is possible. The gene calls are TRBV5-1 and TRBJ1-5; no reliable D call. Germline V gene lookup returns CDR1 SGHRS and CDR2 YFSETQ. This CDR3 is 14 amino acids long. CDR3 loop: CASSRDGYNQPQHF. The DNA of the CDR3 is TGTGCCAGCAGCCGAGACGGGTACAATCAGCCCCAGCATTTT.

Worth noting for this clonotype: At one end, the junction sequence differs from germline, possibly due to a read error. The chain carries TRBV23-1 and TRBJ1-3; TRBD1 matches at 11 bases. TRBV23-1 carries the ORF label, with uncertain function. CDR3 size: 15 residues. The CDR3 DNA reads TGTGCCAGCAGCTTGGGACAGGGGGAAAGAAACACCATATATTTT. This sequence encodes CASSLGQGERNTIYF.

This clonotype was counted ten times or more. This chain uses TRBV20-1 with TRBJ1-3; weak D call: TRBD1 (5 bases). Germline V CDR1 and CDR2: DFQATT, SNEGSKA (reference sequence). The CDR3 extends over 14 amino acids. V was clipped by 5 bases and J by 0 bases, with 11 bases between them. The CDR3 region is CSASGRYSGNTIYF. Written as DNA, the CDR3 is TGCAGTGCTTCGGGACGGTACTCTGGAAACACCATATATTTT.

This clonotype was counted a single time. A far larger clone differs by one base, so this is likely a read error. The chain employs TRBV6-1 and TRBJ1-4; no definite D call. CDR1 and CDR2 from the germline V gene are MNHNS and SASEGT. The CDR3 spans 17 residues. For the CDR3, the DNA is TGTGCCATCAGTGAGGGTCCAGGTAATAGGCTCAGAGAAAAACTGTTTTTT. It yields the protein CAISEGPGNRLREKLFF.